Listed below are T cell receptor beta chains from one sample, sequenced in a study of Ad26.COV2.S vaccination and SARS-CoV-2 variants. Method: immunoSEQ multiplex PCR; TCRdb's copy keeps in-frame clones and lacks some. Of roughly 450,000 clones listed, 90% are singletons. This specimen consisted of peripheral blood, obtained in a trial of Ad26.COV2.S vaccine versus placebo. The receptors shown here come from a person between 18 and 65 years old who received the Ad26.COV2.S COVID-19 vaccine or a placebo. The CDR3 runs from the conserved cysteine through the conserved F or W.

TRBV5-4	TRBJ1-4	CASSPGGSEKLFF
TRBV7-9	TRBJ2-7	CASSLNFPSYEQYF
TRBV18	TRBJ1-6	CASSPAGTGVLNSPLHF
TRBV18	TRBJ2-7	CASSDSSYEQYF
TRBV6-5	TRBJ2-2	CASRRYVVTGELFF
TRBV28	TRBJ2-3	CASSGWEARTDTQYF
TRBV19	TRBJ2-1	CASSIDLFRSSYNEQFF
TRBV6-5	TRBJ2-1	CASNTGGSYNEQFF
TRBV3-1/TRBV3-2	TRBJ2-5	CASSQVRVGGCETQYF
TRBV5-1	TRBJ1-4	CASSFGQGATNEKLFF
TRBV16	TRBJ2-1	CASSPISGLAGNEQFF
TRBV5-1	TRBJ2-7	CASSSALIGTAALEQYF
TRBV6-5	TRBJ1-5	CATRRTSNQPQHF
TRBV14	TRBJ2-3	CASSQDRPGASDTQYF
TRBV11-2	TRBJ2-3	CASSQMTSSTDTQYF
TRBV27	TRBJ1-2	CASSLSGQGYGYTF
TRBV5-6	TRBJ2-7	CASRQRQGGAYEQYF
TRBV24-1	TRBJ2-7	CATSDFSGSEEQYF
TRBV19	TRBJ1-4	CASSSGVWSEKLFF
TRBV28	TRBJ2-3	CASQAGDTQYF
TRBV19	TRBJ2-5	CASSHQGEGETQYF
TRBV5-1	TRBJ1-3	CASSPEVGSPGNTIYF
TRBV7-2	TRBJ2-1	CASGPIAGGSYNEQFF
TRBV19	TRBJ2-1	CASSPTSGPSSYNEQFF
TRBV6-5	TRBJ2-7	CASSTGTERPFEQYF
TRBV19	TRBJ2-7	CASSTLLSYEQYF
TRBV6-2/TRBV6-3	TRBJ1-4	CASSYSPSSTNEKLFF
TRBV9	TRBJ2-7	CASSVGQGGYEQYF
TRBV21-1	TRBJ2-7	CASSIPQSRRSYEQYF
TRBV6-2/TRBV6-3	TRBJ2-3	CASSYSARDHTDTQYF
TRBV28	TRBJ2-7	CASSRGGSSYEQYF
TRBV4-1	TRBJ2-3	CASSQPSRSSTDTQYF
TRBV7-8	TRBJ2-7	CASSRTSGRAIRYEQYF
TRBV25-1	TRBJ2-3	CASSVGRSPDSTDTQYF
TRBV14	TRBJ1-1	CASSQVKEAGQLGTEAFF
TRBV7-2	TRBJ1-3	CASSPQGSPSGNTIYF
TRBV28	TRBJ2-7	CASSLALASGSRLSLYEQYF
TRBV6-2/TRBV6-3	TRBJ1-1	CASSYGGLEAFF
TRBV7-6	TRBJ2-4	CASSLGPGGDKNIQYF
TRBV14	TRBJ1-1	CASSHKHGNTEAFF
TRBV24-1	TRBJ1-1	CATNSGTGDTEAFF
TRBV2	TRBJ2-7	CASRESSGTYEQYF
TRBV12-3/TRBV12-4	TRBJ2-7	CASRQQGTDEQYF
TRBV27	TRBJ1-4	CASTTSDREAEKLFF
TRBV30	TRBJ2-1	CAWSNSGHEQFF
TRBV7-8	TRBJ2-3	CASRTSGSRLTDTQYF
TRBV7-6	TRBJ1-1	CASSLVGQGITEAFF
TRBV4-1	TRBJ2-5	CASSQVAGGSVRETQYF